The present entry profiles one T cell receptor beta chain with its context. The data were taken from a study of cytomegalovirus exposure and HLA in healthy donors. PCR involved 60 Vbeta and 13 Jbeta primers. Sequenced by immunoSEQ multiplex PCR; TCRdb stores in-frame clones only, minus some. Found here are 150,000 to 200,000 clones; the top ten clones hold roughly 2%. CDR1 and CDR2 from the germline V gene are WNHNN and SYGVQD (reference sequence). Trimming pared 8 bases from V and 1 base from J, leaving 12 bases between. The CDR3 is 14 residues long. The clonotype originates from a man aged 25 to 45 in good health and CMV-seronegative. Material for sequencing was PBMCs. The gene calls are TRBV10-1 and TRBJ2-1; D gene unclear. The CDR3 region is CASGDVLSYNEQFF. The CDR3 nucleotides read TGCGCCAGCGGAGACGTATTATCCTACAATGAGCAGTTCTTC.